Sequencing of this TCR beta chain was carried out in a study of human T cells and chemical hapten exposure. Study-level results: Expanded TCRs created a significantly greater count of big CDR3 similarity clusters than controls did. After DPC sensitization, TCRs above 1 in 1000 frequency showed no change.

Time point reported: pre-sensitization, week 0. The treatment denotes: therapeutic diphenylcyclopropenone sensitization with weekly scalp DPC. The total RNA was obtained from whole blood that was not fractionated. Alopecia patients, 18 to 70 years old and DPC-suitable, served as donors. Details on this clonotype: The antigen remains undetermined. Its ends do not fully match the called genes, so a read error is possible.

Original handling: Sample TCR counts, which ranged from 23,224 to 690,600, had a median of 95,638. TCRdb recomputed calls from the RACE reads with MiXCR, one row per CDR3 protein. For this entry, the V and J calls and clone size follow TCRdb and not the study's own pipeline. The sample holds approximately 50,000 distinct CDR3 sequences, around a tenth seen once. CDR1 and CDR2 from the germline V gene are KGHSH and LQKENI. This CDR3 region has 12 residues. This chain connects TRBV18 to TRBJ1-1, with 8 bases aligning to TRBD1. The receptor was isolated from a woman aged 25-40 years with alopecia areata. Some clones in this sample may be carry-over from other donors' samples. The sample in question was whole blood, obtained in connection with sensitization to the hapten diphenylcyclopropenone (DPC). The CDR3 nucleotides are TGTGCCAGCTCCGAGGACAGGGACGATACGATTTTT. Its protein product is CASSEDRDDTIF.